This record concerns one TCR beta chain sequence. Its antigen is currently unknown. Primers for the PCR totalled 60 Vbeta and 13 Jbeta. Libraries were prepared by immunoSEQ multiplex PCR; TCRdb keeps only in-frame clonotypes and omits some of them. The profile shows fewer than 100,000 clones, 78% of them singletons. Unmatched junction bases numbered 5, after V lost 6 bases and J lost 9 bases. CDR1 ENHRY and CDR2 SYGVKD come from the germline V gene. This CDR3 has 13 residues. This record belongs to a study of cytomegalovirus exposure and HLA in healthy donors. Study summary: HLA-typed donors were the source of 86 million or so unique TCRs held in an early data release.

Findings of the study overall: Most CMV-associated TCR beta chains were later found to appear HLA-restricted. The Asian-associated ancestry cluster reportedly had fewer N-insertions than the approximately 700-donor mean in a later analysis.

This receptor was identified in a woman aged 40-49 years in good health and CMV-seropositive. What was sequenced was PBMCs. The chain employs TRBV10-3 and TRBJ2-1, with TRBD2 matching over 10 bases. In nucleotides, the CDR3 is TGTGCCATCAGGGGGGTAGCGGGAGGTGAGCAGTTCTTC. This translates into CAIRGVAGGEQFF.